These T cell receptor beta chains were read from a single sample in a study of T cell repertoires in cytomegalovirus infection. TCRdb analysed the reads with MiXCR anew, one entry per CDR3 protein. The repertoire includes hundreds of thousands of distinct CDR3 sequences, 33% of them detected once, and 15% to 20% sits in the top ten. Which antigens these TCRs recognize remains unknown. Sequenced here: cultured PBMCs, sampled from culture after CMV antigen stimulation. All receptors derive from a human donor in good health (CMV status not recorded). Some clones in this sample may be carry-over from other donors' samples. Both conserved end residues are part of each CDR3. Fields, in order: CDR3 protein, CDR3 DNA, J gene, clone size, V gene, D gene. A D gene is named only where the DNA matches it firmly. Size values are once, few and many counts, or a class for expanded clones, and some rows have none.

CASIRSIRETQYF | TGTGCCAGCATCCGCTCCATTCGGGAGACCCAGTACTTC | TRBJ2-5 | - | TRBV5-8 | -
CASSHLNTGELFF | TGTGCCAGCAGCCACCTAAACACCGGGGAGCTGTTTTTT | TRBJ2-2 | few | TRBV7-2 | -
CSGGGEGTQYF | TGCAGTGGGGGGGGGGAGGGGACCCAGTACTTC | TRBJ2-5 | - | TRBV20-1 | TRBD2
CSARVPPQGAYGYTF | TGCAGTGCTAGGGTCCCCCCGCAGGGGGCCTATGGCTACACCTTC | TRBJ1-2 | - | TRBV20-1 | TRBD1
CASSPVVGNWNEQFF | TGCGCCAGCAGCCCAGTGGTTGGTAATTGGAATGAGCAGTTCTTC | TRBJ2-1 | few | TRBV4-3 | -
CASSLSGGAEETQYF | TGTGCCAGCAGCCTGAGCGGGGGGGCGGAAGAGACCCAGTACTTC | TRBJ2-5 | - | TRBV12-3/TRBV12-4 | TRBD2
CSARPGGEQPQHF | TGCAGTGCTAGACCAGGGGGGGAACAGCCCCAGCATTTT | TRBJ1-5 | few | TRBV20-1 | TRBD1
CASSLTGRDEQYF | TGTGCCAGCAGTTTAACGGGGCGAGACGAGCAGTACTTC | TRBJ2-7 | - | TRBV28 | -
CASSLLRGPTDTQYF | TGCGCCAGCAGCTTGCTACGGGGTCCCACAGATACGCAGTATTTT | TRBJ2-3 | once | TRBV5-1 | -
CSARTGSGNTIYF | TGCAGTGCTAGGACAGGGAGTGGAAACACCATATATTTT | TRBJ1-3 | - | TRBV20-1 | TRBD1
CASSLETPGWGGRGNEQFF | TGTGCCAGCAGCTTAGAAACCCCCGGTTGGGGCGGGAGGGGGAATGAGCAGTTCTTC | TRBJ2-1 | - | TRBV7-6 | TRBD2